The sequence of this TCR beta chain was determined in a study of cytomegalovirus exposure and HLA in healthy donors. 13 Jbeta primers and 60 Vbeta primers were used for the PCR. TCRdb's table, derived via immunoSEQ multiplex PCR, lists solely in-frame clones and lacks some. The repertoire has 100,000 to 150,000 clones, 81% of them found once; the top ten carry approximately 4%. The specimen was PBMCs. The TCR was taken from a man aged 18 to 30 in good health and CMV-seropositive.

The CDR3 bases are TGTGCCAGCAGCTTAGTGAGGGACACTGAAGCTTTCTTT. The encoded protein is CASSLVRDTEAFF. The genes are TRBV11-2 and TRBJ1-1; D remains ambiguous. Trimming removed 1 base from V and 3 bases from J, with 6 bases in between. Germline values: CDR1 SGHAT, CDR2 FQNNGV. The length of the CDR3 is 13 residues. Full variable domain (rest looked up from reference TRBV11-2 and TRBJ1-1): EAGVAQSPRYKIIEKRQSVAFWCNPISGHATLYWYQQILGQGPKLLIQFQNNGVVDDSQLPKDRFSAERLKGVDSTLKIQPAKLEDSAVYLCASSLVRDTEAFFGQGTRLTVV.